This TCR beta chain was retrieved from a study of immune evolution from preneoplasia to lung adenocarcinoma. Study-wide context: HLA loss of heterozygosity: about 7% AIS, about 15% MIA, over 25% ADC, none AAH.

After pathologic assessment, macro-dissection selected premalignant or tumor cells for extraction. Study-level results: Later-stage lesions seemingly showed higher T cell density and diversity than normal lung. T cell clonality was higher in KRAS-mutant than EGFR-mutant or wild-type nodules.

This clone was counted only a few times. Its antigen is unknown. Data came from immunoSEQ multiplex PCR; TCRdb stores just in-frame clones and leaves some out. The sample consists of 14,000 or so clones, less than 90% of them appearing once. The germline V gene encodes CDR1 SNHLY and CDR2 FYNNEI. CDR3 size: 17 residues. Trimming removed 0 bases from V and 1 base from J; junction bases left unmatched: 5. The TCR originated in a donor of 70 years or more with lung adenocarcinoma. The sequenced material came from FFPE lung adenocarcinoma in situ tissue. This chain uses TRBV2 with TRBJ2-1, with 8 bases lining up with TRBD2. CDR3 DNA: TGTGCCAGCAGTGAAGCGGGTAAGCGGGAGTCCTACAATGAGCAGTTCTTC. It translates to CASSEAGKRESYNEQFF.